The entry that follows covers one TCR beta chain sequence. The antigen is unknown. Trimming shortened V by 0 bases and J by 8 bases, and 13 bases separated the two germline ends. CDR1 LNHDA and CDR2 SQIVND come from the germline V gene (reference sequence). The CDR3 consists of 15 residues. A single record per CDR3 protein comes from TCRdb applying MiXCR to the reads. Seen here are around 310,000 distinct CDR3 sequences, about 28% observed once, and the top ten hold around 18%. The data were obtained in a study of T cell repertoires in cytomegalovirus infection. The sequencing here drew on cultured PBMCs, taken from culture after CMV antigen stimulation. This clonotype was obtained from a human donor in good health (CMV status not recorded). Some clones in this sample may be carry-over from other donors' samples. The chain combines TRBV19 with TRBJ1-4; D may be TRBD1 (5 bases). CDR3 in amino acids: CASSIDGGFGEKLFF. The CDR3 DNA sequence: TGTGCCAGTAGTATAGATGGGGGATTTGGCGAAAAACTGTTTTTT.